One sample yielded the 28 T cell receptor beta chains listed below, sequenced in a study of blood T cells in healthy people across ages. A second roughly 7 to 12 cycle PCR used barcoded and J-beta primers. Via MiXCR, TCRdb re-called the 5' RACE reads, giving one row per CDR3 protein. Among approximately 790,000 distinct CDR3 sequences listed, around 68% were seen once. The sequenced material came from blood. The receptors here all came from a man aged 25 to 40 in good health.

This clonotype was detected a few times. The chain has TRBV6-5 and TRBJ1-2, with unresolved D. Trimming pared 6 bases from V and 8 bases from J, leaving 19 bases between. Germline V gene sequence: CDR1 MNHEY, CDR2 SVGAGI. CDR3 length: 14 amino acids. The DNA for the CDR3 is TGTGCCAGCAGAATCCCGGGCCGGAGTGGAGGCTACACCTTC. Its protein is CASRIPGRSGGYTF.

This clonotype was seen just once. Mismatch with germline at one junction end may stem from a read error. The chain has TRBV7-2 and TRBJ2-3; D is undetermined. Germline CDR1 reads SGHTA; CDR2 reads FQGNSA. The CDR3 loop spans 13 amino acids. The CDR3 loop is CASSVARADTQYF. The CDR3 DNA reads as TGTGCCAGCAGCGTAGCAAGGGCAGATACGCAGTATTTT.

The CDR3 DNA reads TGCGCCAGCAGCTTCGTCGCTAGCACAGATACGCAGTATTTT. Translating gives CASSFVASTDTQYF. The chain couples TRBV5-1 to TRBJ2-3; D not certain. Germline lookup yields CDR1 SGHRS and CDR2 YFSETQ. The length of the CDR3 is 14 residues. V was clipped by 2 bases and J by 0 bases, with 7 bases between them.

Comment on this clonotype: One end of the junction fails to match germline, which may point to a read error. This sequence joins TRBV6-2 or TRBV6-3 and TRBJ2-5, with D possibly being TRBD1 (5 bases). The end of the DNA fits TRBJ2-7 better, so the J call may be wrong. The germline CDR1 and CDR2 sequences are MNHEY and SVGEGT. This CDR3 has 10 amino acids. CDR3 amino acids: CTSADNEQYF. In DNA, the CDR3 is TGTACCAGCGCGGACAACGAGCAGTACTTC.

The V call is TRBV12-3 or TRBV12-4, the J call TRBJ2-6, with 8 bases aligning to TRBD1. The CDR3 sequence is 15 residues long. V was pared by 5 bases and J by 3 bases, with 3 bases of the junction left unmatched. The CDR3 nucleotides read TGTGCCAGCAGTCCCGACAGGGGTGGGGCCAACGTCCTGACTTTC. This sequence encodes CASSPDRGGANVLTF.

This chain joins TRBV29-1 and TRBJ1-4; no definite D call. Trimming took off 4 bases at V and 5 bases at J, with 5 bases between the two ends. Germline values: CDR1 SQVTM, CDR2 ANQGSEA. The CDR3 has 11 amino acids. This CDR3 is CSVVGNEKLFF. The CDR3 DNA sequence: TGCAGCGTTGTTGGGAATGAAAAACTGTTTTTT.

The V call is TRBV4-3, the J call TRBJ2-4; D perhaps matches TRBD2 (6 bases). The CDR3 loop spans 18 amino acids. Germline V gives CDR1 LGHNA, CDR2 YSLEER. Trimming stripped 0 bases from V and 0 bases from J, with 15 bases between. The CDR3 nucleotides read TGCGCCAGCAGCCAAGATATTGGAGGGGTGCTAGCCAAAAACATTCAGTACTTC. This encodes CASSQDIGGVLAKNIQYF.

In this sample, this clonotype turned up many times. The chain employs TRBV4-1 and TRBJ1-6; TRBD1 agrees at 10 bases. The germline V gene encodes CDR1 MGHRA and CDR2 YSYEKL. The CDR3 extends over 14 amino acids. The J segment lost 10 bases and the V segment lost 3 bases, leaving 3 bases of the junction unmatched. CDR3 sequence reads: CASSQTGGKSPLHF. Written as DNA, the CDR3 is TGCGCCAGCAGCCAGACAGGGGGCAAATCACCCCTCCACTTT.

V gene TRBV29-1 combines with J gene TRBJ2-5; TRBD1 matches at 11 bases. The V gene's germline CDR1 is SQVTM and CDR2 ANQGSEA. J gave up 4 bases and V 5 bases, and 9 bases lay outside the gene matches. This CDR3 region has 15 residues. Here the CDR3 reads CSVREDRGPRETQYF. The CDR3 coding sequence is TGCAGCGTTCGGGAGGACAGGGGGCCCCGAGAGACCCAGTACTTC.

The chain employs TRBV20-1 and TRBJ2-4; D call uncertain. Trimming removed 0 bases at V and 1 base at J, with 16 bases between. The CDR3 consists of 17 residues. The germline CDR1 and CDR2 sequences are DFQATT and SNEGSKA (reference sequence). The chain's CDR3 is CSARDLGGLSAKNIQYF. The CDR3 nucleotides read TGCAGTGCTAGAGATCTCGGCGGCCTCTCGGCCAAAAACATTCAGTACTTC.

This clonotype came up once. The chain couples TRBV10-3 to TRBJ2-1; TRBD2 matches at 9 bases. The germline CDR1 and CDR2 sequences are ENHRY and SYGVKD. V was clipped by 5 bases and J by 8 bases; unmatched bases: 10. This CDR3 has 15 residues. The CDR3: CAISTTGTSRYEQFF. The CDR3 DNA reads TGTGCCATCAGTACAACCGGGACTAGCAGGTATGAGCAGTTCTTC.

V usage is TRBV4-3 and J usage is TRBJ2-4; D remains ambiguous. V lost 3 bases and J 0 bases, leaving 12 bases between the germline ends. CDR3 length: 16 amino acids. From germline, CDR1 is LGHNA and CDR2 YSLEER. CDR3 sequence (DNA): TGCGCCAGCAGCCATCTCCTAACGGGAGCCAAAAACATTCAGTACTTC. Encoded protein: CASSHLLTGAKNIQYF.

This clonotype was counted only a few times. V gene TRBV29-1 combines with J gene TRBJ1-2; a possible D gene is TRBD1 (5 bases). Germline assignment: CDR1 SQVTM and CDR2 ANQGSEA. Trimming stripped 4 bases from V and 5 bases from J, with 8 bases between. The CDR3 loop spans 11 amino acids. In DNA, the CDR3 is TGCAGCGTTGGGCAGGGATATGGCTACACCTTC. It yields the protein CSVGQGYGYTF. The full variable domain, in which reference TRBV29-1 and TRBJ1-2 provide the parts outside the CDR3, is SAVISQKPSRDICQRGTSLTIQCQVDSQVTMMFWYRQQPGQSLTLIATANQGSEATYESGFVIDKFPISRPNLTFSTLTVSNMSPEDSSIYLCSVGQGYGYTFGSGTRLTVV.

The chain recombines TRBV28 with TRBJ2-3; 10 positions match TRBD2. Germline V lookup: CDR1 MDHEN, CDR2 SYDVKM. Losses at the gene ends were 3 bases for V and 3 bases for J; bases not matched to a gene: 6. The CDR3 spans 16 residues. The CDR3 DNA reads TGTGCCAGCAGTTTGTTCTGGACTAGCGGAACAGATACGCAGTATTTT. It translates to CASSLFWTSGTDTQYF.

This clonotype occurred a few times. The chain couples TRBV20-1 to TRBJ2-7; tentatively, D is TRBD1 (5 bases). V lost 4 bases to trimming and J lost 3 bases, with 16 bases between them. Germline V lookup: CDR1 DFQATT, CDR2 SNEGSKA (reference sequence). The CDR3 is 14 amino acids. The CDR3, as DNA: TGCAGTGCTAAAGGGGTTGGACGGCTCTACGAGCAGTACTTC. It codes for CSAKGVGRLYEQYF.

The chain employs TRBV18 and TRBJ2-5; D is unresolved. CDR1 is KGHSH, CDR2 LQKENI, per germline. V dropped 0 bases and J dropped 2 bases, with 10 bases sitting between them. The CDR3 runs 15 residues. The CDR3 protein is CASSPPTGSQETQYF. The CDR3 DNA sequence: TGTGCCAGCTCACCACCTACGGGTTCGCAAGAGACCCAGTACTTC.

The chain links TRBV5-6 to TRBJ2-1, with 8 positions matching TRBD1. CDR1 and CDR2 (germline): SGHDT, YYEEEE. V was pared by 2 bases and J by 10 bases, with 11 bases of the junction left unmatched. This CDR3 is built from 15 residues. The CDR3 coding sequence is TGTGCCAGCAGCTTTCGGACAGGGTACAATGTCGAGCAGTTCTTC. This translates into CASSFRTGYNVEQFF. Supplemented by reference TRBV5-6 and TRBJ2-1, the full variable domain reads DAGVTQSPTHLIKTRGQQVTLRCSPKSGHDTVSWYQQALGQGPQFIFQYYEEEERQRGNFPDRFSGHQFPNYSSELNVNALLLGDSALYLCASSFRTGYNVEQFFGPGTRLTVL.

The genes are TRBV5-1 and TRBJ1-3; no reliable D call. This CDR3 is 14 amino acids long. The germline V gene encodes CDR1 SGHRS and CDR2 YFSETQ. Trimming took off 0 bases at V and 2 bases at J, with 6 bases between the two ends. The CDR3 nucleotides are TGCGCCAGCAGCTTGGGGGCTACTGGAAACACCATATATTTT. Protein product: CASSLGATGNTIYF.

In its sample, this clonotype was seen many times. The chain carries TRBV20-1 and TRBJ2-1; D unclear. Germline V gene data show CDR1 as DFQATT and CDR2 as SNEGSKA (reference sequence). CDR3 size: 13 residues. Trimming stripped 0 bases from V and 10 bases from J, with 13 bases between. CDR3: CSARDQTYVEQFF. The CDR3 coding sequence is TGCAGTGCTAGAGATCAGACTTACGTAGAGCAGTTCTTC.

V and J are TRBV2 and TRBJ2-1; perhaps TRBD2 as D (7 bases). CDR3 length: 16 residues. The V gene's germline CDR1 is SNHLY and CDR2 FYNNEI. The V end was cut by 1 base, the J end by 2 bases, with 12 bases between. CDR3 nucleotide sequence: TGTGCCAGCAGTGAAGTCCCGGGGGGCCCCTACAATGAGCAGTTCTTC. It specifies CASSEVPGGPYNEQFF.

The rearrangement uses TRBV7-6 and TRBJ1-2; D is possibly TRBD1 (5 bases). The CDR3 totals 14 residues. V was shortened by 3 bases and J by 0 bases, with 8 bases between the two germline ends. In germline, CDR1 is SGHVS, CDR2 FNYEAQ. The CDR3 protein is CASSLGLANYGYTF. The CDR3 DNA is TGTGCCAGCAGCTTGGGACTAGCTAACTATGGCTACACCTTC.

V usage is TRBV20-1 and J usage is TRBJ1-5; no clear D. This CDR3 is 15 amino acids long. V was pared by 0 bases and J by 4 bases, with 13 bases between. Germline CDR1 and CDR2: DFQATT and SNEGSKA (reference sequence). The CDR3, as DNA: TGCAGTGCTAGAGATGAGGACGGATCGAATCAGCCCCAGCATTTT. It yields the protein CSARDEDGSNQPQHF.

The chain couples TRBV6-5 to TRBJ2-3; D remains unclear. This CDR3 region has 13 residues. Deletions cut 7 bases from V and 5 bases from J, with 13 bases between. Per the germline V gene, CDR1 is MNHEY and CDR2 is SVGAGI. The CDR3, as DNA: TGTGCCAGCAATAAGGCCGCCAGAGATACGCAGTATTTT. Its translation: CASNKAARDTQYF.

The chain carries TRBV29-1 and TRBJ2-7, with 8 bases aligning to TRBD1. The J call could be wrong; TRBJ2-5 is a better fit for the DNA end. CDR3 length: 13 amino acids. CDR1 and CDR2 from the germline V gene are SQVTM and ANQGSEA. The CDR3 loop reads CSDWDRRKETQYF. In DNA, the CDR3 is TGCAGCGACTGGGACAGGCGGAAAGAGACCCAGTACTTC.

J is TRBJ2-5 and V is TRBV5-5; D could derive from TRBD1 or TRBD2 (5 bases each). The germline V and J ends were trimmed by 4 bases and 5 bases, with 15 bases remaining between them. The germline V gene encodes CDR1 SGHKS and CDR2 YYEKEE (reference sequence). This CDR3 contains 14 residues. CDR3 sequence reads: CASSPGRRQETQYF. CDR3 nucleotide sequence: TGTGCCAGCAGCCCGGGACGGCGCCAGGAGACCCAGTACTTC.

The V call is TRBV6-5, the J call TRBJ2-5, with a possible D match to TRBD1 (5 bases). The CDR3 is made up of 13 amino acids. The germline gives CDR1 MNHEY, CDR2 SVGAGI. Trimming shortened V by 5 bases and J by 4 bases, and 11 bases separated the two germline ends. CDR3 loop: CASSGRGGETQYF. The CDR3 nucleotides are TGTGCCAGCAGTGGTAGGGGTGGAGAGACCCAGTACTTC.

In regard to this clonotype: One end of the junction varies from germline; a read error may be responsible. The chain has TRBV29-1 and TRBJ2-3; D gene ambiguous. The germline gives CDR1 SQVTM, CDR2 ANQGSEA. This CDR3 region has 12 residues. CDR3 in amino acids: CSVEAPPDAQYF. The DNA for the CDR3 is TGCAGCGTTGAGGCTCCCCCAGATGCGCAGTATTTT.

CDR3 sequence reads: CASSPEIWGGEAFF. The DNA for the CDR3 is TGTGCCAGCAGCCCCGAAATCTGGGGAGGTGAAGCTTTCTTT. The chain recombines TRBV7-2 with TRBJ1-1; no reliable D call. The germline V gene has CDR1 SGHTA and CDR2 FQGNSA. The CDR3 has 14 amino acids. Trimming pared 5 bases from V and 7 bases from J, leaving 17 bases between.